These 30 T cell receptor beta chains came from one sample sequenced in a study of T cell changes during pregnancy in multiple sclerosis. TCRdb's copy holds only in-frame clones and misses some; the assay was immunoSEQ multiplex PCR. The sample carries about 39,000 clones, roughly 93% recorded once. Sequenced material: CD4+ T cells from peripheral blood mononuclear cells, taken in the first trimester of pregnancy. These receptors originate from a female donor with multiple sclerosis, enrolled in a pregnancy study.

V gene TRBV2 combines with J gene TRBJ1-4; the match to TRBD1 covers 8 bases. V was pared by 6 bases and J by 3 bases, with 3 bases of the junction left unmatched. Germline CDR1 is SNHLY and CDR2 is FYNNEI. The CDR3 is 14 residues long. CDR3 bases: TGTGCCAGCAGGCTGGACAGGGCTAATGAAAAACTGTTTTTT. Protein sequence: CASRLDRANEKLFF.

This chain uses TRBV5-1 with TRBJ2-7, with D possibly matching TRBD1 (5 bases). The CDR3 spans 14 residues. With 4 bases removed from V and 2 bases from J, the gap between germline ends came to 13 bases. Germline-derived CDR1 and CDR2 are SGHRS and YFSETQ. CDR3 nucleotides: TGCGCCAGCAGCCCCCGGTGGGGCCCCTACGAGCAGTACTTC. Protein sequence: CASSPRWGPYEQYF. Supplemented by reference TRBV5-1 and TRBJ2-7, the full variable domain reads KAGVTQTPRYLIKTRGQQVTLSCSPISGHRSVSWYQQTPGQGLQFLFEYFSETQRNKGNFPGRFSGRQFSNSRSEMNVSTLELGDSALYLCASSPRWGPYEQYFGPGTRLTVT.

CDR3 region: CASSQLAGGNNEQFF. CDR3 DNA: TGTGCCAGCAGCCAACTAGCGGGGGGGAACAATGAGCAGTTCTTC. The chain has TRBV4-2 and TRBJ2-1; TRBD2 matches 12 bases. V trimming: 2 bases; J trimming: 5 bases; junction bases outside the gene matches: 1. The germline gives CDR1 LGHNA, CDR2 YNFKEQ. The CDR3 has 15 residues.

Relative to its sample, this clone is medium-sized. The chain recombines TRBV11-2 with TRBJ1-4, with D unclear. Trimming took 1 base from V and 7 from J, leaving 10 bases between them. CDR1 and CDR2 from the germline V gene are SGHAT and FQNNGV. The CDR3 length is 14 residues. The CDR3 here is CASSLGGVGEKLFF. The CDR3 nucleotides read TGTGCCAGCAGCTTAGGAGGCGTGGGTGAAAAACTGTTTTTT. The full variable domain, rest sourced from reference TRBV11-2 and TRBJ1-4, is EAGVAQSPRYKIIEKRQSVAFWCNPISGHATLYWYQQILGQGPKLLIQFQNNGVVDDSQLPKDRFSAERLKGVDSTLKIQPAKLEDSAVYLCASSLGGVGEKLFFGSGTQLSVL.

This clone turned up a few times. The gene calls are TRBV4-2 and TRBJ2-1; D remains unclear. With 0 bases removed from V and 12 bases from J, the gap between germline ends came to 9 bases. Germline V CDR1 and CDR2: LGHNA, YNFKEQ. There are 12 residues in the CDR3. The CDR3 DNA sequence: TGTGCCAGCAGCCAAGATTGGCGGATGCAGTTCTTC. It is translated as CASSQDWRMQFF.

This chain joins TRBV11-1 and TRBJ2-7; D is undetermined. The germline V gene has CDR1 SGHAT and CDR2 FQDESV (reference sequence). V was shortened by 2 bases and J by 5 bases, with 10 bases between the two germline ends. The CDR3 length is 13 residues. In nucleotides, the CDR3 is TGTGCCAGCAGCTTATTGACATACCACGAGCAGTACTTC. Its translation is CASSLLTYHEQYF. The full variable domain, in which reference TRBV11-1 and TRBJ2-7 provide the parts outside the CDR3, is EAEVAQSPRYKITEKSQAVAFWCDPISGHATLYWYRQILGQGPELLVQFQDESVVDDSQLPKDRFSAERLKGVDSTLKIQPAELGDSAMYLCASSLLTYHEQYFGPGTRLTVT.

The rearrangement uses TRBV18 and TRBJ2-7, with 11 bases lining up with TRBD1. Germline V gene data show CDR1 as KGHSH and CDR2 as LQKENI. This CDR3 region has 15 residues. The V gene end was trimmed by 3 bases and the J gene end by 0 bases; junction bases not matched to a gene: 1. The CDR3 region has the DNA TGTGCCAGCTCACCGGGACAGGGGGTCTCCTACGAGCAGTACTTC. Translation gives CASSPGQGVSYEQYF.

J is TRBJ2-7 and V is TRBV21-1; TRBD2 is the table's D call, not checked against the DNA. TRBV21-1 is a listed pseudogene. The CDR3 has 17 amino acids. CDR3 loop: CASSSPRGRGHPYEQYF. The CDR3 nucleotides read TGTGCCAGCAGTAGCCCCCGGGGGAGGGGACATCCCTACGAGCAGTACTTC.

This sequence joins TRBV5-1 and TRBJ1-1; D call uncertain. Trimming pared 1 base from V and 1 base from J, leaving 11 bases between. The CDR3 totals 15 residues. Germline V gives CDR1 SGHRS, CDR2 YFSETQ. The CDR3 spells CASSLSLSQNTEAFF. The CDR3 DNA follows: TGCGCCAGCAGCTTGTCCCTATCCCAGAACACTGAAGCTTTCTTT. Variable domain in full (rest from reference TRBV5-1 and TRBJ1-1): KAGVTQTPRYLIKTRGQQVTLSCSPISGHRSVSWYQQTPGQGLQFLFEYFSETQRNKGNFPGRFSGRQFSNSRSEMNVSTLELGDSALYLCASSLSLSQNTEAFFGQGTRLTVV.

The rearrangement uses TRBV4-1 and TRBJ2-1; 8 bases map to TRBD2. V trimming: 3 bases; J trimming: 8 bases; junction bases outside the gene matches: 6. CDR1 and CDR2 (germline): MGHRA, YSYEKL. CDR3 size: 14 residues. In DNA form, the CDR3 reads TGCGCCAGCAGCCAGGGGCCAGCGGGGGATGAGCAGTTCTTC. It yields the protein CASSQGPAGDEQFF.

The V call is TRBV10-1, the J call TRBJ2-3; TRBD2 might be the D (5 bases). CDR1 is WNHNN, CDR2 SYGVQD, per germline (reference sequence). V gave up 3 bases and J gave up 11 bases, with 15 bases separating them. CDR3 length equals 13 residues. CDR3: CASSDSRSTRQYF. The CDR3 DNA sequence: TGCGCCAGCAGTGACAGTCGTTCCACTAGGCAGTATTTT.

The V call is TRBV2, the J call TRBJ2-4; D perhaps matches TRBD2 (6 bases). The CDR3 has 18 residues. The V gene lost 1 base and the J gene lost 3 bases, with 19 bases spanning the gap. Germline V CDR1 and CDR2: SNHLY, FYNNEI. CDR3 in amino acids: CASSEVGLGGTRKNIQYF. The CDR3 DNA reads as TGTGCCAGCAGTGAAGTGGGACTTGGCGGGACTCGCAAAAACATTCAGTACTTC.

This chain links TRBV9 with TRBJ2-7; possibly TRBD1 for D (6 bases). The germline gives CDR1 SGDLS, CDR2 YYNGEE. The CDR3 spans 15 residues. The V gene lost 0 bases and the J gene lost 3 bases, with 13 bases spanning the gap. The DNA of the CDR3 is TGTGCCAGCAGCGTAGGCCCTCGGGACAACTACGAGCAGTACTTC. Protein product: CASSVGPRDNYEQYF.

V gene TRBV2 combines with J gene TRBJ1-6, with D perhaps TRBD1 (6 bases). V was cut by 3 bases and J by 7 bases, with 10 bases left in between. Germline-derived CDR1 and CDR2 are SNHLY and FYNNEI. This CDR3 has 14 residues. The chain's CDR3 is CASSDRGPNSPLHF. In nucleotides, the CDR3 is TGTGCCAGCAGTGACAGGGGACCAAATTCACCCCTCCACTTT.

The V and J genes are TRBV28 and TRBJ2-2; D possibly corresponds to TRBD2 (7 bases). The length of the CDR3 is 16 residues. Trimming left V 3 bases short and J 4 bases short, with 15 bases between. CDR1 MDHEN and CDR2 SYDVKM come from the germline V gene. The CDR3 here is CASSFPGGGGTGELFF. CDR3 nucleotide sequence: TGTGCCAGCAGTTTCCCCGGCGGGGGCGGCACCGGGGAGCTGTTTTTT.

This chain connects TRBV27 to TRBJ1-2, with D tentatively TRBD1 (5 bases). Germline V gene sequence: CDR1 MNHEY, CDR2 SMNVEV (reference sequence). Trimming shortened V by 7 bases and J by 14 bases, and 26 bases separated the two germline ends. The CDR3 contains 14 residues. The CDR3 nucleotides are TGTGCCAGCAAACACCTACCTTCTGGGGGGTTGGAGACCTTC. Its translation: CASKHLPSGGLETF.

This chain connects TRBV6-5 to TRBJ2-7; 9 bases align to TRBD2. The J segment lost 0 bases and the V segment lost 6 bases, leaving 6 bases of the junction unmatched. The V gene's germline CDR1 is MNHEY and CDR2 SVGAGI. The CDR3 is 15 amino acids. In nucleotides, the CDR3 is TGTGCCAGCAGACATAGCGGGAGCAACTCCTACGAGCAGTACTTC. It specifies CASRHSGSNSYEQYF.

This clone was seen a single time. The genes are TRBV7-2 and TRBJ2-3; 10 bases align to TRBD2. Germline assignment: CDR1 SGHTA and CDR2 FQGNSA. This CDR3 is 18 amino acids long. V was clipped by 2 bases and J by 0 bases; unmatched bases: 8. This CDR3 reads CASSLFSLAGVSTDTQYF. CDR3 sequence (DNA): TGTGCCAGCAGCTTATTTTCGCTAGCGGGGGTCAGCACAGATACGCAGTATTTT.

This chain links TRBV7-2 with TRBJ2-7, with 12 bases that match TRBD2. Germline loops: CDR1 SGHTA, CDR2 FQGNSA. This CDR3 has 16 residues. V was pared by 5 bases and J by 3 bases, with 8 bases of the junction left unmatched. CDR3 DNA sequence: TGTGCCAGCAGCCCAGTTCGGACTAGCGGGATCTACGAGCAGTACTTC. Translated: CASSPVRTSGIYEQYF.

The chain employs TRBV28 and TRBJ1-5; 8 positions agree with TRBD1. The length of the CDR3 is 16 residues. With 6 bases clipped from V and 0 bases from J, the junction kept 7 bases outside the gene matches. CDR1 is MDHEN, CDR2 SYDVKM, per germline. DNA for the CDR3: TGTGCCAGCAGCCCCAGCGGACAGGGTAGCAATCAGCCCCAGCATTTT. Its translation: CASSPSGQGSNQPQHF. The entire variable domain, with the rest obtained from reference TRBV28 and TRBJ1-5, is as follows: DVKVTQSSRYLVKRTGEKVFLECVQDMDHENMFWYRQDPGLGLRLIYFSYDVKMKEKGDIPEGYSVSREKKERFSLILESASTNQTSMYLCASSPSGQGSNQPQHFGDGTRLSIL.

The chain recombines TRBV5-1 with TRBJ2-1; D is possibly TRBD1 (5 bases). There are 16 residues in the CDR3. V gave up 0 bases and J gave up 0 bases, with 10 bases separating them. From germline, CDR1 is SGHRS and CDR2 YFSETQ. CDR3 in DNA: TGCGCCAGCAGCTTGGGGGGCGTGAGCTCCTACAATGAGCAGTTCTTC. Protein: CASSLGGVSSYNEQFF.

The chain is built from TRBV18 and TRBJ1-3; 9 bases fit TRBD1. In germline, CDR1 is KGHSH, CDR2 LQKENI. This CDR3 has 15 residues. V was pared by 3 bases and J by 4 bases, with 4 bases of the junction left unmatched. The CDR3 DNA reads as TGTGCCAGCTCACCGGGACAGGGTAGAGGAAACACCATATATTTT. Translation gives CASSPGQGRGNTIYF.

This rearrangement joins TRBV7-2 to TRBJ2-5; D uncertain. Trimming took off 5 bases at V and 4 bases at J, with 8 bases between the two ends. The CDR3 runs to 12 residues. The V gene's germline CDR1 is SGHTA and CDR2 FQGNSA. CDR3 residues: CASSRVGETQYF. The DNA for the CDR3 is TGTGCCAGCAGCCGGGTGGGAGAGACCCAGTACTTC.

This clone was recorded only once. The chain joins TRBV29-1 to TRBJ1-1; tentative D call: TRBD1 (5 bases). Trimming pared 7 bases from V and 7 bases from J, leaving 16 bases between. The length of the CDR3 is 12 residues. Germline CDR1 reads SQVTM; CDR2 reads ANQGSEA. Here the CDR3 DNA reads TGCAGCGGCGGTTCATGGGGCATTGAAGCTTTCTTT. Its translation: CSGGSWGIEAFF.

The chain combines TRBV5-1 with TRBJ2-7; weak D call: TRBD2 (7 bases). V lost 4 bases and J 1 base, leaving 12 bases between the germline ends. The germline CDR1 and CDR2 sequences are SGHRS and YFSETQ. The CDR3 is 14 residues long. CDR3 nucleotides: TGCGCCAGCAGCCGGGGGGACACGTCCTACGAGCAGTACTTC. Amino acid sequence: CASSRGDTSYEQYF.

This clone was observed once. V usage is TRBV2 and J usage is TRBJ2-1; the D gene is possibly TRBD1 (5 bases). Germline loops: CDR1 SNHLY, CDR2 FYNNEI. The CDR3 is 15 residues long. V lost 6 bases and J lost 0, with 12 bases in between. As DNA, the CDR3 is TGTGCCAGCAGGGACACCTTTAGCTCCTACAATGAGCAGTTCTTC. It specifies CASRDTFSSYNEQFF.

V gene TRBV6-6 combines with J gene TRBJ2-6; TRBD1 is a possible D gene (5 bases). Trimming pared 4 bases from V and 1 base from J, leaving 11 bases between. Looked up from germline, CDR1 is MNHNY and CDR2 is SVGAGI (reference sequence). The CDR3 loop spans 16 amino acids. The CDR3 nucleotides are TGTGCCAGCAGTTCCCCTGCAGGGTCTGGGGCCAACGTCCTGACTTTC. Amino acids: CASSSPAGSGANVLTF.

In this sample, this clone turned up once. The V gene is TRBV6-5, the J gene TRBJ1-3, with TRBD1 identical over 10 bases. Trimming took 5 bases from V and 4 from J; bases not matched to a gene: 5. Germline V CDR1 and CDR2: MNHEY, SVGAGI. The CDR3 totals 15 residues. CDR3 coding DNA: TGTGCCAGCAGTCGAGGGACAGGGGTCGGAAACACCATATATTTT. Translating it yields CASSRGTGVGNTIYF.

This sequence joins TRBV9 and TRBJ1-1; D perhaps matches TRBD1 (5 bases). The V gene's germline CDR1 is SGDLS and CDR2 YYNGEE. With 0 bases removed from V and 0 bases from J, the gap between germline ends came to 15 bases. This CDR3 comprises 17 residues. This CDR3 reads CASSVAVTAIMNTEAFF. The CDR3 DNA is TGTGCCAGCAGCGTAGCTGTGACAGCGATCATGAACACTGAAGCTTTCTTT.

The gene calls are TRBV27 and TRBJ1-5, with a tentative D call TRBD1 (6 bases). CDR3 length: 14 residues. Germline CDR1 MNHEY, CDR2 SMNVEV (reference sequence). Trimming removed 3 bases at V and 7 bases at J, with 13 bases between. This CDR3 reads CASSLAQGRQPQHF. The CDR3 DNA reads as TGTGCCAGCAGTTTGGCACAGGGAAGACAGCCCCAGCATTTT.